These 32 T cell receptor beta chains share one sample of origin, sequenced in a study of OX40 agonist ivuxolimab in advanced cancers. Assay used: immunoSEQ multiplex PCR; TCRdb lists only in-frame clones, some missing. The sample lists some 100,000 clones, around 80% occurring once. The source was CD4+ or CD8+ T cells sorted from blood, collected in a trial of the OX40 agonist ivuxolimab. The receptors shown here come from an adult with an advanced solid tumor such as melanoma, head and neck, liver or kidney cancer.

The rearrangement uses TRBV5-1 and TRBJ2-1; 7 bases map to TRBD1. V dropped 4 bases and J dropped 12; count of bases not matched to a gene: 7. Germline values: CDR1 SGHRS, CDR2 YFSETQ. This CDR3 has 12 amino acids. CDR3 in amino acids: CASSQDRALQFF. CDR3 DNA: TGCGCCAGCAGCCAAGACAGGGCCTTGCAGTTCTTC.

V usage is TRBV4-3 and J usage is TRBJ2-2; 8 bases match TRBD2. The V gene's germline CDR1 is LGHNA and CDR2 YSLEER. The trim removed 4 bases at V and 2 bases at J, leaving 3 bases unmatched. This CDR3 is built from 15 residues. The CDR3 sequence: CASSPAGGNTGELFF. CDR3 in DNA: TGCGCCAGCAGCCCTGCGGGGGGAAACACCGGGGAGCTGTTTTTT.

The rearrangement links TRBV6-1 to TRBJ2-6, with 9 positions matching TRBD1. Germline V gene sequence: CDR1 MNHNS, CDR2 SASEGT. CDR3 length: 18 amino acids. Losses at the gene ends were 0 bases for V and 4 bases for J; bases not matched to a gene: 7. The CDR3 region has the DNA TGTGCCAGCAGTGAAGCGGGACAGGGATTAGCCGGGGCCAACGTCCTGACTTTC. This codes for CASSEAGQGLAGANVLTF.

The chain joins TRBV5-5 to TRBJ2-3, with 9 bases aligning to TRBD2. V lost 4 bases and J lost 2; bases outside the gene matches: 8. Germline V gene sequence: CDR1 SGHKS, CDR2 YYEKEE (reference sequence). The CDR3 spans 16 residues. The CDR3 protein is CASSTTGTSYTDTQYF. In nucleotides, the CDR3 is TGTGCCAGCAGCACCACCGGGACTAGCTACACAGATACGCAGTATTTT.

The chain links TRBV14 to TRBJ2-3, with TRBD1 identical over 9 bases. Per the germline V gene, CDR1 is SGHDN and CDR2 is FVKESK. The CDR3 contains 18 residues. J was trimmed by 3 bases and V by 0 bases; bases with no gene match: 10. The CDR3 nucleotides read TGTGCCAGCAGCCAAGAGAGGACAGGGGTTTTTTGGACAGATACGCAGTATTTT. Translated, it gives CASSQERTGVFWTDTQYF.

The chain has TRBV30 and TRBJ1-5; possibly TRBD1 for D (5 bases). This CDR3 region has 17 residues. Germline V gives CDR1 GTSNPN, CDR2 SVGIG (reference sequence). The V gene lost 1 base and the J gene lost 3 bases, with 19 bases spanning the gap. CDR3 coding DNA: TGTGCCTGGAGTGCAATGGGACGTCTAGGGCTCAATCAGCCCCAGCATTTT. Translation gives CAWSAMGRLGLNQPQHF.

V usage is TRBV5-1 and J usage is TRBJ1-1, with a tentative D call TRBD1 (6 bases). Germline assignment: CDR1 SGHRS and CDR2 YFSETQ. Trimming pared 4 bases from V and 0 bases from J, leaving 16 bases between. This CDR3 is 16 amino acids long. CDR3 sequence: CASSPAGTHMNTEAFF. In DNA, the CDR3 is TGCGCCAGCAGCCCTGCCGGGACACACATGAACACTGAAGCTTTCTTT.

The V gene is TRBV11-1, the J gene TRBJ2-7, with D perhaps being TRBD1 or TRBD2 (6 bases each). V was cut by 5 bases and J by 5 bases, with 25 bases left in between. Germline CDR1 SGHAT, CDR2 FQDESV (reference sequence). The CDR3 runs 17 residues. For the CDR3, the DNA is TGTGCCAGCAGCCCCCAAGGGACACGGGGGCAAGGGAACGAGCAGTACGTC. This encodes CASSPQGTRGQGNEQYV.

The rearrangement links TRBV4-3 to TRBJ1-4, with TRBD1 as a possible D gene (6 bases). Germline-derived CDR1 and CDR2 are LGHNA and YSLEER. The CDR3 length is 15 residues. The V and J ends lost 3 bases and 4 bases respectively, with 12 bases between them. CDR3 DNA sequence: TGCGCCAGCAGCCACATACAGGGAGGTAATGAAAAACTGTTTTTT. It translates to CASSHIQGGNEKLFF.

The genes are TRBV10-3 and TRBJ1-1; no definite D call. Germline CDR1 ENHRY, CDR2 SYGVKD. The CDR3 totals 15 residues. V was cut by 10 bases and J by 0 bases, with 18 bases left in between. CDR3 DNA sequence: TGTGCCACCATGCCATCGAGGTTCATGAACACTGAAGCTTTCTTT. Translated: CATMPSRFMNTEAFF.

The V gene is TRBV6-6, the J gene TRBJ1-2; tentative D call: TRBD1 (5 bases). V shed 2 bases and J shed 3 bases, with 10 bases lying between them. CDR3 length: 14 residues. Germline V gene lookup returns CDR1 MNHNY and CDR2 SVGAGI (reference sequence). CDR3 region: CASSYGGSYYGYTF. CDR3 DNA sequence: TGTGCCAGCAGTTACGGGGGGAGTTACTATGGCTACACCTTC.

The sample holds one count of this clone. The chain joins TRBV28 to TRBJ2-7; D is possibly TRBD1 (5 bases). The ends were cut back, 3 bases at V and 4 bases at J, with 19 bases in the middle. Germline CDR1 and CDR2: MDHEN and SYDVKM. The CDR3 covers 16 residues. CDR3 sequence reads: CASSLASAQTVYEQYV. In nucleotides, the CDR3 is TGTGCCAGCAGTTTGGCGTCTGCTCAGACAGTTTACGAGCAGTACGTC.

In DNA form, the CDR3 reads TGTGCCAGCAGCGCCCGGACAGGGAGGAACACTGAAGCTTTCTTT. Translated, it gives CASSARTGRNTEAFF. This rearrangement joins TRBV7-2 to TRBJ1-1, with TRBD1 identical over 8 bases. The CDR3 is 15 residues long. V gave up 5 bases and J gave up 1 base; unmatched junction bases: 6. CDR1 is SGHTA and CDR2 is FQGNSA in the germline V gene.

The genes are TRBV7-9 and TRBJ2-4; TRBD1 is a possible D gene (6 bases). Between the trimmed V and J ends, which lost 5 bases and 8 bases, there was a span of 16 bases. Germline CDR1 SEHNR, CDR2 FQNEAQ (reference sequence). CDR3 length: 14 amino acids. CDR3 DNA sequence: TGTGCCAGCAGCCCTCTAGGACAGAGGGACATTCAGTACTTC. It codes for CASSPLGQRDIQYF. The entire variable domain, with the rest obtained from reference TRBV7-9 and TRBJ2-4, is as follows: DTGVSQNPRHKITKRGQNVTFRCDPISEHNRLYWYRQTLGQGPEFLTYFQNEAQLEKSRLLSDRFSAERPKGSFSTLEIQRTEQGDSAMYLCASSPLGQRDIQYFGAGTRLSVL.

The chain carries TRBV6-6 and TRBJ1-6, with 7 bases matching TRBD1. J lost 7 bases, V lost 2 bases, and 5 bases had no gene match. Germline V CDR1 and CDR2: MNHNY, SVGAGI (reference sequence). The CDR3 sequence is 15 residues long. The DNA of the CDR3 is TGTGCCAGCAGTTACGCCCCGGACAGGAATTCACCCCTCCACTTT. Its protein is CASSYAPDRNSPLHF.

This rearrangement joins TRBV6-5 to TRBJ2-2, with 7 bases that match TRBD2. The CDR3 consists of 13 residues. V trimming: 7 bases; J trimming: 4 bases; junction bases outside the gene matches: 3. Per germline, CDR1 MNHEY and CDR2 SVGAGI. CDR3 sequence (DNA): TGTGCCAGCACCTGGGGGGGCACCGGGGAGCTGTTTTTT. Protein: CASTWGGTGELFF.

This clone was observed once. CDR3 amino acids: CASSPRGDRGIYGYTF. The CDR3 nucleotides read TGTGCCAGCTCACCAAGGGGGGACAGGGGGATCTATGGCTACACCTTC. This chain joins TRBV18 and TRBJ1-2, with 11 bases identical to TRBD1. J lost 4 bases, V lost 2 bases, and 6 bases had no gene match. The CDR3 totals 16 residues. The germline V gene encodes CDR1 KGHSH and CDR2 LQKENI. The whole variable domain, filled in from reference TRBV18 and TRBJ1-2, reads NAGVMQNPRHLVRRRGQEARLRCSPMKGHSHVYWYRQLPEEGLKFMVYLQKENIIDESGMPKERFSAEFPKEGPSILRIQQVVRGDSAAYFCASSPRGDRGIYGYTFGSGTRLTVV.

V is TRBV4-3 and J is TRBJ2-1; 8 bases map to TRBD1. Germline assignment: CDR1 LGHNA and CDR2 YSLEER. Unmatched junction bases numbered 4, after V lost 3 bases and J lost 0 bases. The CDR3 loop spans 16 amino acids. The CDR3 loop is CASSHPDRGSYNEQFF. The CDR3 coding sequence is TGCGCCAGCAGCCACCCAGACAGGGGCTCCTACAATGAGCAGTTCTTC.

The J gene is TRBJ1-6, the V gene TRBV11-2; D unclear. V dropped 3 bases and J dropped 6 bases, with 6 bases sitting between them. Germline assignment: CDR1 SGHAT and CDR2 FQNNGV. The CDR3 is made up of 13 amino acids. The DNA of the CDR3 is TGTGCCAGCAGCTTTAAGGTTAATTCACCCCTCCACTTT. Amino acid sequence: CASSFKVNSPLHF.

V usage is TRBV5-1 and J usage is TRBJ2-2; D is perhaps TRBD2 (5 bases). The V end was cut by 4 bases, the J end by 3 bases, with 13 bases between. The CDR3 sequence is 15 residues long. Germline-derived CDR1 and CDR2 are SGHRS and YFSETQ. The CDR3 DNA is TGCGCCAGCAGCAGCGGACCTAGCTACACCGGGGAGCTGTTTTTT. Its protein is CASSSGPSYTGELFF.

The chain combines TRBV5-1 with TRBJ1-6, with D possibly matching TRBD1 (6 bases). The V end lost 4 bases, the J end lost 3 bases, and 17 bases lay between the germline ends. The CDR3 length is 17 residues. The V gene's germline CDR1 is SGHRS and CDR2 YFSETQ. The CDR3 DNA reads as TGCGCCAGCAGCCGTGATGGGGGCAATATCTATAATTCACCCCTCCACTTT. Its translation: CASSRDGGNIYNSPLHF.

The V call is TRBV5-4, the J call TRBJ2-2; 12 bases are shared with TRBD2. This CDR3 is 16 amino acids long. The ends lost 2 bases at V and 3 bases at J; junction bases unmatched: 2. Germline V gene lookup returns CDR1 SGHNT and CDR2 YYREEE (reference sequence). The CDR3 spells CASSFRLAGDTGELFF. The CDR3 nucleotides read TGTGCCAGCAGCTTCCGACTAGCGGGGGACACCGGGGAGCTGTTTTTT.

This chain joins TRBV19 and TRBJ1-1; D ambiguous. This CDR3 spans 12 amino acids. Germline V gene data show CDR1 as LNHDA and CDR2 as SQIVND (reference sequence). V was clipped by 8 bases and J by 10 bases, with 17 bases between them. The chain's CDR3 is CASRSAGIGAFF. DNA for the CDR3: TGTGCCAGTCGATCAGCGGGCATAGGAGCTTTCTTT.

The rearrangement links TRBV5-1 to TRBJ1-6, with 7 bases identical to TRBD1. V was pared by 4 bases and J by 4 bases, with 5 bases of the junction left unmatched. The CDR3 loop spans 15 amino acids. Germline assignment: CDR1 SGHRS and CDR2 YFSETQ. Here the CDR3 reads CASSLRDSYNSPLHF. The CDR3 DNA reads as TGCGCCAGCAGCCTGAGGGACAGTTATAATTCACCCCTCCACTTT.

The chain carries TRBV28 and TRBJ1-4; possible D gene TRBD1, 6 bases. The germline V gene encodes CDR1 MDHEN and CDR2 SYDVKM. CDR3 length: 16 amino acids. Trimming shortened V by 3 bases and J by 2 bases, and 13 bases separated the two germline ends. In nucleotides, the CDR3 is TGTGCCAGCAGTTTTTCTTCAGGGGCTACTAATGAAAAACTGTTTTTT. It translates to CASSFSSGATNEKLFF.

This chain connects TRBV4-3 to TRBJ2-5, with D maybe TRBD2 (5 bases). Trimming cost V 1 base and J 7 bases, with 10 bases left between them. Germline-derived CDR1 and CDR2 are LGHNA and YSLEER. The CDR3 runs 13 residues. The CDR3 here is CASSQGRRGTQYF. In nucleotides, the CDR3 is TGCGCCAGCAGCCAAGGGCGACGGGGGACCCAGTACTTC.

This clone was picked up a small number of times. This chain connects TRBV6-5 to TRBJ1-2; maybe TRBD1 (6 bases). The CDR3 sequence is 12 residues long. Germline CDR1 MNHEY, CDR2 SVGAGI. The V and J ends lost 6 bases and 8 bases respectively, with 13 bases between them. The CDR3 DNA reads TGTGCCAGCAGCACACAGGGCGGGGGCTACACCTTC. Translated, it gives CASSTQGGGYTF.

J is TRBJ1-2 and V is TRBV28; the D gene is possibly TRBD1 (6 bases). The CDR3 extends over 14 amino acids. Germline CDR1 reads MDHEN; CDR2 reads SYDVKM. V gave up 5 bases and J gave up 8 bases, with 18 bases separating them. The CDR3 nucleotides read TGTGCCAGCAGTAGTTTAGGGGGATCAGGGGGCTACACCTTC. This codes for CASSSLGGSGGYTF.

This clone occurred a few times. The chain recombines TRBV7-2 with TRBJ1-4; perhaps TRBD1 as D (5 bases). This CDR3 region has 15 residues. Trimming left V 5 bases short and J 4 bases short, with 14 bases between. The germline CDR1 and CDR2 sequences are SGHTA and FQGNSA. The CDR3 DNA is TGTGCCAGCAGCCTCCGGGGACGGATTAATGAAAAACTGTTTTTT. As protein: CASSLRGRINEKLFF.

The rearrangement joins TRBV14 to TRBJ1-4; D gene unclear. Trimming shortened V by 0 bases and J by 0 bases, and 8 bases separated the two germline ends. CDR3 length: 16 residues. Germline-derived CDR1 and CDR2 are SGHDN and FVKESK. CDR3 residues: CASSQEGLATNEKLFF. The CDR3 DNA sequence: TGTGCCAGCAGCCAAGAAGGGCTAGCAACTAATGAAAAACTGTTTTTT. Full variable domain (outside the CDR3, taken from reference TRBV14 and TRBJ1-4): EAGVTQFPSHSVIEKGQTVTLRCDPISGHDNLYWYRRVMGKEIKFLLHFVKESKQDESGMPNNRFLAERTGGTYSTLKVQPAELEDSGVYFCASSQEGLATNEKLFFGSGTQLSVL.

In its sample, this clone was seen a few times. The chain has TRBV11-3 and TRBJ2-3; D not resolved. V lost 1 base to trimming and J lost 0 bases, with 8 bases between them. The CDR3 has 15 amino acids. From germline, CDR1 is SGHNT and CDR2 YENEEA. The CDR3 DNA reads TGTGCCAGCAGCTTAGTCGGGCGTAGCACAGATACGCAGTATTTT. This encodes CASSLVGRSTDTQYF. The full variable domain, completed using reference TRBV11-3 and TRBJ2-3, is EAGVVQSPRYKIIEKKQPVAFWCNPISGHNTLYWYLQNLGQGPELLIRYENEEAVDDSQLPKDRFSAERLKGVDSTLKIQPAELGDSAVYLCASSLVGRSTDTQYFGPGTRLTVL.

This clone appeared a single time. This chain links TRBV7-2 with TRBJ2-3; TRBD2 matches 13 bases. This CDR3 comprises 15 residues. The V and J ends lost 3 bases and 7 bases, in that order; junction bases with no gene match: 4. Germline CDR1 SGHTA, CDR2 FQGNSA. The CDR3 nucleotides read TGTGCCAGCAGCTTCGGGACTAGCGGGGACTATACGCAGTATTTT. It specifies CASSFGTSGDYTQYF.